Shown below are 10 T cell receptor beta chains from a single sample sequenced in a study of T cell responses to AZD1222 COVID-19 vaccine. Sequencing was performed with immunoSEQ multiplex PCR; in TCRdb, only in-frame clones are kept and a portion is missing. Altogether under 150,000 clones are present, about 89% being singletons, with the ten largest covering roughly a quarter. The sample here was peripheral blood, taken on day 0 of AZD1222 vaccination. The receptors derive from an adult in good health.

The chain carries TRBV1 and TRBJ1-3; whether TRBD1, the table's D call, matches the DNA was not checked. TRBV1 is annotated as a pseudogene. The CDR3 is 17 amino acids. CDR3 DNA sequence: TGCACCAGCAGCCAAGATCGTGGGACAGCGATAGGAAACACCATATATTTT. As protein: CTSSQDRGTAIGNTIYF.

The chain recombines TRBV6-5 with TRBJ1-6; D gene ambiguous. The CDR3 extends over 13 amino acids. The germline CDR1 and CDR2 sequences are MNHEY and SVGAGI. Trimming shortened V by 10 bases and J by 0 bases, and 7 bases separated the two germline ends. Written as DNA, the CDR3 is TGTGCCATCGCGAGCTCCTATAATTCACCCCTCCACTTT. Protein sequence: CAIASSYNSPLHF.

The gene calls are TRBV19 and TRBJ2-5, with 13 bases aligning to TRBD2. CDR1 LNHDA and CDR2 SQIVND come from the germline V gene (reference sequence). V dropped 6 bases and J dropped 5; count of bases not matched to a gene: 6. This CDR3 has 15 amino acids. CDR3 sequence (DNA): TGTGCCAGTAGCACGGGACTAGCGGGGAGGGAGACCCAGTACTTC. This translates into CASSTGLAGRETQYF.

V gene TRBV27 combines with J gene TRBJ1-3; 12 bases align to TRBD1. The germline V gene encodes CDR1 MNHEY and CDR2 SMNVEV (reference sequence). V gave up 5 bases and J gave up 5 bases; unmatched junction bases: 10. The CDR3 spans 17 residues. Written as DNA, the CDR3 is TGTGCCAGCAGTCCCGGGGACAGGGGGCTTTACAGAAACACCATATATTTT. Protein: CASSPGDRGLYRNTIYF.

V gene TRBV7-9 combines with J gene TRBJ1-1; 9 positions agree with TRBD1. The CDR3 sequence is 16 residues long. The V segment lost 6 bases and the J segment 1 base; nucleotides outside the gene matches: 9. Germline V gene data show CDR1 as SEHNR and CDR2 as FQNEAQ (reference sequence). DNA of the CDR3: TGTGCCAGCAGTCAACCGCCGGACAGGGGGAACACTGAAGCTTTCTTT. Protein: CASSQPPDRGNTEAFF.

V usage is TRBV24-1 and J usage is TRBJ1-1; D remains ambiguous. The germline gives CDR1 KGHDR, CDR2 SFDVKD. Trimming left V 0 bases short and J 0 bases short, with 4 bases between. The CDR3 is 14 amino acids. CDR3 DNA sequence: TGTGCCACCAGTGATTTGCAAGTGAACACTGAAGCTTTCTTT. Translated, it gives CATSDLQVNTEAFF.

The chain has TRBV18 and TRBJ2-2, with D perhaps matching TRBD1 (5 bases). Looked up from germline, CDR1 is KGHSH and CDR2 is LQKENI. V shed 2 bases and J shed 0 bases, with 13 bases lying between them. The CDR3 runs to 17 residues. The CDR3 spells CASSPWRGRANTGELFF. DNA for the CDR3: TGTGCCAGCTCACCATGGCGCGGCAGGGCGAACACCGGGGAGCTGTTTTTT.

The chain is built from TRBV6-2 or TRBV6-3 and TRBJ2-1; the match to TRBD2 covers 9 bases. The CDR3 contains 15 residues. V shed 4 bases, J shed 2 bases, and the junction held 3 bases outside the gene matches. Germline V gene data show CDR1 as MNHEY and CDR2 as SVGEGT. The DNA of the CDR3 is TGTGCCAGCAGTTCCTTAGCGGGAGCCTACAATGAGCAGTTCTTC. Protein sequence: CASSSLAGAYNEQFF.

The J gene is TRBJ1-1, the V gene TRBV7-3; TRBD1 is a possible D gene (5 bases). Germline V CDR1 and CDR2: SGHTA, FQGTGA. V was trimmed by 4 bases and J by 11 bases, leaving 17 bases between them. CDR3 length equals 13 residues. CDR3 amino acids: CASSSPGQVVAFF. CDR3 nucleotides: TGTGCCAGCAGCTCCCCAGGGCAGGTGGTCGCTTTCTTT.

The chain carries TRBV6-5 and TRBJ2-1, with 10 bases lining up with TRBD2. V was pared by 7 bases and J by 5 bases, with 8 bases of the junction left unmatched. The CDR3 extends over 15 amino acids. In germline, CDR1 is MNHEY, CDR2 SVGAGI. The CDR3: CASNVGTSENNEQFF. CDR3 coding DNA: TGTGCCAGCAACGTCGGGACTAGCGAAAACAATGAGCAGTTCTTC.